These T cell receptor beta chains were read from a single sample in a study of blood T cell repertoires in COVID-19. The repertoire was sequenced with immunoSEQ multiplex PCR; TCRdb's copy has only in-frame clones and lacks some. The table has around 230,000 clones, around 82% seen once. The sequencing input was peripheral blood. The receptors stem from a woman aged 45 to 65 with acute or convalescent COVID-19. CDR3s include the opening cysteine and the closing phenylalanine or tryptophan.

V	J	CDR3
TRBV2	TRBJ2-1	CASSPRTSGQGNEQFF
TRBV15	TRBJ2-2	CATSRDRGAGRELFF
TRBV19	TRBJ1-6	CASSPKINRGHNSPLHF
TRBV19	TRBJ1-1	CASSIGASETEAFF
TRBV5-8	TRBJ2-4	CASSLGDRPIQNIQYF
TRBV30	TRBJ1-2	CAWKNPGQSYGYTF
TRBV25-1	TRBJ1-6	CASSEGNSPLHF
TRBV2	TRBJ1-6	CASSTGTGAYSPLHF
TRBV28	TRBJ1-5	CASSLSQGGGNQPQHF
TRBV18	TRBJ2-1	CASSQGLAEYNEQFF
TRBV2	TRBJ2-5	CASSEAWPGGQYF
TRBV5-4	TRBJ1-4	CASSSGQAGEANEKLFF
TRBV5-1	TRBJ1-4	CASSSGSTEKLFF
TRBV5-1	TRBJ2-1	CASSLELAGAYNEQFF
TRBV27	TRBJ1-5	CASSPLNRQGNQPQHF
TRBV5-4	TRBJ2-3	CASSLAGGADTQYF
TRBV7-3	TRBJ2-1	CASSLTGENEQFF
TRBV5-1	TRBJ2-7	CASSSGLAGGAVYEQYF
TRBV28	TRBJ1-1	CASRTGGTEAFF
TRBV27	TRBJ2-1	CASSLSIDSQRFF
TRBV6-5	TRBJ2-7	CASSYTSQNEQYF
TRBV5-6	TRBJ2-5	CASRRLAVEETQYF
TRBV5-1	TRBJ2-1	CATNPGQSSYNEQFF
TRBV29-1	TRBJ1-3	CSVDGTGSSSGNTIYF
TRBV11-2	TRBJ2-4	CASSFPLTGAKNIQYF
TRBV27	TRBJ2-2	CASTRTSGRPLNTGELFF
TRBV2	TRBJ2-5	CASRKRRAGETQYF
TRBV11-3	TRBJ2-1	CASSLRQGIREQFF
TRBV18	TRBJ1-2	CASSPDRNYGYTF
TRBV11-3	TRBJ1-5	CASSPGQGNQPQHF
TRBV12-3/TRBV12-4	TRBJ2-1	CASSLGGDEQFF
TRBV19	TRBJ2-1	CASSMMGGAYNEQFF
TRBV29-1	TRBJ2-1	CSVEGLAGYYNEQFF
TRBV5-1	TRBJ1-2	CASSPSGDYGYTF
TRBV5-4	TRBJ2-7	CASSLPGLAGVEQYF